This is a list of T cell receptor beta chains from one sample in a study of blood T cell repertoires in COVID-19. Measured with immunoSEQ multiplex PCR; TCRdb has only the in-frame clones, and not every one. This table holds under 450,000 clones, approximately 86% found once. The sequenced material came from peripheral blood. Receptors were obtained from a woman aged 60 to 75 with COVID-19, enrolled during active disease. Both conserved end residues are part of each CDR3. The D gene is left open where the match is weak. Clone size is not always given. Where it is, it says once, few, many or a class for expanded clones.

v_call	d_call	j_call	clone_size	cdr3_aa	cdr3_nt
TRBV4-1	TRBD2	TRBJ2-5	.	CASSQRELAGGRGETQYF	TGCGCCAGCAGCCAACGTGAACTAGCGGGGGGCCGGGGAGAGACCCAGTACTTC
TRBV3-1/TRBV3-2	.	TRBJ2-7	.	CASSQDFQVPYEQYF	TGTGCCAGCAGCCAAGATTTCCAGGTACCCTACGAGCAGTACTTC
TRBV11-2	.	TRBJ1-1	.	CASSPRQVLASHEAFF	TGTGCCAGCAGCCCTCGACAGGTTTTGGCAAGTCATGAAGCTTTCTTT
TRBV9	.	TRBJ1-5	.	CASSVVRSPVCNQPQHF	TGTGCCAGCAGCGTAGTGAGGTCTCCCGTCTGTAATCAGCCCCAGCATTTT
TRBV4-1	TRBD1	TRBJ2-7	.	CASSQDPATGDPYEQYF	TGCGCCAGCAGCCAAGACCCAGCGACAGGGGACCCCTACGAGCAGTACTTC
TRBV25-1	.	TRBJ1-1	once	CASATDRWNTEAFF	TGTGCCAGCGCCACAGACAGGTGGAACACTGAAGCTTTCTTT
TRBV27	TRBD1	TRBJ1-4	.	CASAPGQGLATNEKLFF	TGTGCCAGCGCCCCGGGACAGGGACTTGCAACTAATGAAAAACTGTTTTTT
TRBV5-1	.	TRBJ2-5	.	CASSLTALGTQYF	TGCGCCAGCAGCTTAACGGCTCTGGGCACCCAGTACTTC
TRBV29-1	.	TRBJ2-4	.	CSVRESFSRSDQYF	TGCAGCGTGCGCGAGTCTTTTTCTAGATCTGATCAGTACTTC
TRBV7-2	TRBD2	TRBJ2-7	.	CASSAQPGLALYEQYF	TGTGCCAGCAGCGCCCAACCGGGACTAGCGTTATACGAGCAGTACTTC
TRBV19	TRBD2	TRBJ2-3	.	CASSPAGGTDTQYF	TGTGCCAGTAGTCCAGCGGGGGGCACAGATACGCAGTATTTT